This T cell receptor (beta chain) was retrieved from a study of blood T cell repertoires in COVID-19 (dated by TCRdb to the early 2020s). Concerning the study at large: Samples covering the acute and convalescent phases of COVID-19 were provided by collaborators in the United States, Italy and Spain. The sample metadata nearly always contained a de-identified subject ID, COVID-19 status, age in years and sex. The samples were drawn from the first 160 participants of the ongoing ImmuneRACE study and from 950 to 1,500 subjects provided by 6 global collaborators. The repertoires were released in a freely available public database meant as a resource for research on the immune response to SARS-CoV-2. The material from the prospective study consisted of cDNA or gDNA derived from T cells, B-cell-depleted T cells, or PBMCs. Deeply sampled blood TCRbeta repertoires from subjects exposed to, actively infected with, or recovered from COVID-19 were included in the dataset. Where HLA class I and class II types were available, the types were taken from metadata supplied by the sample provider, not from assay-based typing. Paper-wide results and their limitations: How much clinical and demographic metadata was included differed by source and by participant, and the metadata was provided uncurated.

The immunoSEQ Assay, a bias-controlled multiplex PCR, was used to amplify TCRbeta CDR3 regions from genomic DNA. In the authors' own workflow: Nucleated cell counts per sample were estimated from amplification of reference gene primers within the assay. To quantify the absolute abundance of each unique TCRbeta CDR3 rearrangement, sequence reads were collapsed and filtered. For each sample, productive Simpson clonality was calculated by taking the square root of Simpson's diversity index across productive rearrangements. In its TCRdb copy, this immuneACCESS table keeps in-frame sequences only and misses some clones. Where compared with another copy, unresolved V genes explain less than half of these, and the others have no known cause. D and trimming come from the DNA, and the V and J calls and clone size come from that table. This sample gives 360,000 or so clones in total; 87% of them show up just once. The ten most abundant clones make up about 3% of the sample.

Participants in the prospective study were aged roughly 18 to 100 years, lived in about two dozen United States geographic areas, and enrolled through a virtual design. Cohort assignment in the prospective study relied on participant-reported clinical history from a screening survey and a study questionnaire. Recovered participants in ImmuneRACE Cohort 3 were defined as having two consecutive negative NP/OP PCR tests, clearance from a healthcare professional, or resolution of symptoms. In the prospective study, whole blood, serum and a nasopharyngeal or oropharyngeal swab were collected from each participant by mobile phlebotomists. Prospective study participants could optionally give additional blood draws and questionnaires over an approximately two-month period. Prospective study blood samples were shipped either frozen or at room temperature before DNA extraction. Turning to this clone: The target of this receptor is not known. It has no much larger one-base neighbor in the sample; base qualities were not kept.

V is cut by 2 bases and J by 3 bases, and the space between the germline ends is 11 bases. The CDR3, from cysteine to phenylalanine, totals 14 residues. The DNA shown is the 42-base CDR3, in frame from base 1. The germline V gene (reference sequence) specifies MNHNY as CDR1 and SVGAGI as CDR2. Specimen: PBMCs or T cells enriched from blood (not recorded which). The rearranged segments are TRBV6-6 and TRBJ2-7; 5 matching bases give a weak D call of TRBD2. This sequence originates from a woman in her twenties or thirties who had recovered from COVID-19. The sequenced DNA is TGTGCCAGCAGTTACCGGACTTCCCTCTACGAGCAGTACTTC. The translation is CASSYRTSLYEQYF.